One and the same sample provided the 11 T cell receptor beta chains below, sequenced in a study of T cells in women clearing cervical HPV infection. The method was immunoSEQ multiplex PCR; TCRdb's version includes in-frame clones alone and lacks a portion of them. The sample has 35,000 to 50,000 clones; the top ten hold about 8%. Specimen: blood buffy coat. The source of these receptors is a woman aged 18 to 75 with a cervical HPV16 infection that either progressed to CIN3+ or cleared (not recorded which).

In the case of this clone: With the read ending 3 residues before the CDR3 end, the germline J gene is used to fill in that end. This rearrangement joins TRBV2 to TRBJ2-3; D perhaps matches TRBD1 (6 bases). The CDR3 extends over 14 amino acids. The germline CDR1 and CDR2 sequences are SNHLY and FYNNEI. Between the trimmed V and J ends, which lost 4 bases and 1 base, there was a span of 9 bases. CDR3 DNA (partial): TGTGCCAGCAGTGGGAACAGGGGCACAGATACG. Translated, it gives CASSGNRGTDT. The entire CDR3 reads CASSGNRGTDTQYF.

A word on this clone: The CDR3 end is not reached by the read, which stops 3 residues before it; the germline J gene fills it in. The chain couples TRBV29-1 to TRBJ1-4, with a tentative D call TRBD1 (5 bases). V gave up 6 bases and J gave up 0 bases, with 17 bases separating them. The CDR3 sequence is 16 residues long. Germline V gene sequence: CDR1 SQVTM, CDR2 ANQGSEA. Partial CDR3 DNA: TGCAGCGTCCAATTAGGGTCCAGGGCAACTAATGAAAAA. This translates into CSVQLGSRATNEK. The full CDR3 sequence reads CSVQLGSRATNEKLFF.

As concerns this clone: The sequence runs out 3 residues before the end of the CDR3; the remainder is reconstructed from the germline J gene. V is TRBV7-9 and J is TRBJ2-5, with a possible D match to TRBD2 (6 bases). The CDR3 sequence is 15 residues long. CDR1 and CDR2 (germline): SEHNR, FQNEAQ (reference sequence). Trimming took 3 bases from V and 2 from J, leaving 13 bases between them. The chain's CDR3 is CASSFLSGGQETQYF. Partial CDR3 DNA: TGTGCCAGCAGCTTTCTCTCCGGGGGACAAGAGACC.

With respect to this clone: The missing CDR3 end, 3 residues past where the read stops, is filled in from the germline J gene. The genes are TRBV5-1 and TRBJ1-2, with 8 bases fitting TRBD1. After removal of 3 bases from V and 6 bases from J, the junction contained 4 bases not matched to a gene. Germline V gene lookup returns CDR1 SGHRS and CDR2 YFSETQ. The CDR3 spans 13 residues. The CDR3 loop is CASSSGGADGYTF. CDR3 DNA, as far as it was read: TGCGCCAGCAGCTCAGGGGGCGCGGATGGC.

Details on this clone: The read terminates 3 residues before the CDR3 end, so the remaining end is supplied by the germline J gene. V is TRBV19 and J is TRBJ1-6, with D maybe TRBD1 (6 bases). CDR1 is LNHDA and CDR2 is SQIVND in the germline V gene (reference sequence). The CDR3 is 13 amino acids. The V and J ends lost 8 bases and 5 bases respectively, with 10 bases between them. The CDR3 bases that were read are TGTGCCAGTCACGCAGGGGATAATTCACCC. The encoded protein is CASHAGDNSP. The full CDR3 sequence reads CASHAGDNSPLHF.

Remarks on this clone: The sequenced fragment ends 3 residues before the CDR3 boundary, so the rest is inferred from the germline J gene. The chain uses TRBV5-4 and TRBJ2-5, with 12 bases lining up with TRBD2. CDR3 length: 16 residues. After removal of 3 bases from V and 4 bases from J, the junction contained 7 bases not matched to a gene. In germline, CDR1 is SGHNT, CDR2 YYREEE (reference sequence). The covered CDR3 bases are TGTGCCAGCAGCTGGGCTAGCGGGGGGGCTCCAGAGACC. Translating gives CASSWASGGAPET. The entire CDR3 is CASSWASGGAPETQYF.

As regards this clone: The read ends 3 residues shy of where the CDR3 ends; the end is completed using the germline J gene. V and J are TRBV19 and TRBJ1-5; weak D call: TRBD1 (6 bases). This CDR3 contains 14 residues. Trimming took 7 bases from V and 0 from J, leaving 10 bases between them. Germline V gives CDR1 LNHDA, CDR2 SQIVND (reference sequence). The CDR3 here is CASTLGGSNQPQHF. CDR3 bases read: TGTGCCAGTACCCTAGGGGGTAGCAATCAGCCC.

Details on this clone: The missing CDR3 end, 3 residues past where the read stops, is filled in from the germline J gene. The rearrangement links TRBV19 to TRBJ2-4; TRBD1 agrees at 9 bases. The J segment lost 2 bases and the V segment lost 5 bases, leaving 10 bases of the junction unmatched. This CDR3 comprises 17 residues. CDR1 LNHDA and CDR2 SQIVND come from the germline V gene (reference sequence). CDR3 DNA (partial): TGTGCCAGTAGTCCCGGGACAGGGAAGTTCACCAAAAACATT. Translating gives CASSPGTGKFTKNI. The entire CDR3 reads CASSPGTGKFTKNIQYF.

Worth noting for this clone: The read ends 3 residues before the CDR3 terminus; that terminus is restored from the germline J gene. This chain joins TRBV19 and TRBJ2-3, with 12 bases lining up with TRBD2. The trim removed 3 bases at V and 3 bases at J, leaving 7 bases unmatched. Germline CDR1 and CDR2: LNHDA and SQIVND (reference sequence). CDR3 size: 17 residues. This CDR3 reads CASSIAGTSGPTDTQYF. The CDR3 DNA, read in part, is TGTGCCAGTAGTATTGCCGGGACTAGCGGGCCGACAGATACG. Variable domain in full (rest from reference TRBV19 and TRBJ2-3): DGGITQSPKYLFRKEGQNVTLSCEQNLNHDAMYWYRQDPGQGLRLIYYSQIVNDFQKGDIAEGYSVSREKKESFPLTVTSAQKNPTAFYLCASSIAGTSGPTDTQYFGPGTRLTVL.

Regarding this clone: The read ends 3 residues before the CDR3 terminus; that terminus is restored from the germline J gene. The V gene is TRBV3-1 (or the pseudogene TRBV3-2), the J gene TRBJ2-7, with 10 bases aligning to TRBD1. This CDR3 spans 14 amino acids. Germline V lookup: CDR1 LGHDT, CDR2 YNNKEL (reference sequence). V lost 5 bases to trimming and J lost 5 bases; unmatched junction nucleotides: 6. The DNA read from the CDR3 is TGTGCCAGCAGCTTTGGGACAGGGGACGACGAG. Translation: CASSFGTGDDE. The entire CDR3 reads CASSFGTGDDEQYF.

For this clone: Read coverage stops 3 residues before the CDR3 terminus; the germline J gene supplies the remainder. The chain uses TRBV5-1 and TRBJ1-3, with a tentative D call TRBD1 (5 bases). The CDR3 runs to 13 residues. Per germline, CDR1 SGHRS and CDR2 YFSETQ. V shed 3 bases and J shed 9 bases, with 13 bases lying between them. The part of the CDR3 DNA that was read is TGCGCCAGCAGCTCCCCGACAGAAAGCACC. Protein: CASSSPTEST. The whole CDR3 protein is CASSSPTESTIYF.